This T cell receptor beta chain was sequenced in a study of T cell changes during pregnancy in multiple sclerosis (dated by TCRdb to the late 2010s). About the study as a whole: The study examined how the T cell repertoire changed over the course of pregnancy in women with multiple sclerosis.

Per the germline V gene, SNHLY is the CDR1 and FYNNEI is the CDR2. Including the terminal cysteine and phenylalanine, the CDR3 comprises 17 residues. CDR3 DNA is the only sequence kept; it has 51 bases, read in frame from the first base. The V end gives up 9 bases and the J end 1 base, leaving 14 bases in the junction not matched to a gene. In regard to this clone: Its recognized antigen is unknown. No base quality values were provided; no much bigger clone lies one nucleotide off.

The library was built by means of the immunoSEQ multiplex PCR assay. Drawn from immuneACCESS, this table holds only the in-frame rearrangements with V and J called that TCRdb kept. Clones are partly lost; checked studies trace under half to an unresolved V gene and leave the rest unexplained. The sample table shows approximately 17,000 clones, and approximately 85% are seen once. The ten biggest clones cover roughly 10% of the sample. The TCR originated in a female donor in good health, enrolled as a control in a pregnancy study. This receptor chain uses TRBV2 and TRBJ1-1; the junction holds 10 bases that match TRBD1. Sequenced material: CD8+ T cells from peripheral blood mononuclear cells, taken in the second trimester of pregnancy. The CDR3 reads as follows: CARPGTGDPTRNTEAFF. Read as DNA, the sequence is TGTGCCAGACCCGGGACAGGGGACCCTACGCGGAACACTGAAGCTTTCTTT. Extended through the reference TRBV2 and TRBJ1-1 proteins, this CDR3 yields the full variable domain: EPEVTQTPSHQVTQMGQEVILRCVPISNHLYFYWYRQILGQKVEFLVSFYNNEISEKSEIFDDQFSVERPDGSNFTLKIRSTKLEDSAMYFCARPGTGDPTRNTEAFFGQGTRLTVV.